This T cell receptor beta chain was profiled in a study of T and B cells in COVID-19 patients. BIOMED2 TRB-A/B primer pools were used in multiplex TRB PCR. MiXCR, applied by TCRdb to the multiplex PCR reads, yields one record per CDR3 protein. The sample records approximately 16,000 distinct CDR3 sequences, roughly a quarter being singletons. From blood, about 250-550 ng of genomic DNA served as TRB template. Germline CDR1 reads SEHNR; CDR2 reads FQNEAQ (reference sequence). This CDR3 is built from 15 residues. V was trimmed by 3 bases and J by 2 bases, leaving 14 bases between them. V gene TRBV7-9 combines with J gene TRBJ2-7, with D possibly called TRBD1 or TRBD2 (6 bases each). The sequenced sample consisted of blood. The sequence came from a human donor who had recovered from COVID-19. This chain's CDR3 is CASSLRQEGAYEQYF. Here the CDR3 DNA reads TGTGCCAGCAGCTTGCGACAGGAGGGGGCCTACGAGCAGTACTTC.